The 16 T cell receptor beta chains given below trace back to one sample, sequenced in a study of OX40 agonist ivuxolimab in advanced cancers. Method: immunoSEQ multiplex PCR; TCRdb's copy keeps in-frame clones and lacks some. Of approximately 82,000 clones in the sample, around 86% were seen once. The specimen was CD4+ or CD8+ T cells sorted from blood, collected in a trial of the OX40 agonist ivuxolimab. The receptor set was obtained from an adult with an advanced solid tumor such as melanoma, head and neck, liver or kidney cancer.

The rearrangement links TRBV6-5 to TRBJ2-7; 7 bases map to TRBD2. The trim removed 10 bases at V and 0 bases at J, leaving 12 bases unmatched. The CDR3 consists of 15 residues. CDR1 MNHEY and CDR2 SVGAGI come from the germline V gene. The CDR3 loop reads CATSPSGMSSYEQYF. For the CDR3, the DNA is TGTGCCACCTCCCCCAGCGGGATGAGCTCCTACGAGCAGTACTTC.

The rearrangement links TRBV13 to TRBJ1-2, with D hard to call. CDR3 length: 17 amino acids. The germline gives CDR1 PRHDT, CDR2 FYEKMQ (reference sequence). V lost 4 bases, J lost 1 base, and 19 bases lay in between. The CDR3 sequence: CASSSREVFSVNYGYTF. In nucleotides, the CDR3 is TGTGCCAGCAGCTCGAGGGAGGTCTTTAGCGTTAACTATGGCTACACCTTC. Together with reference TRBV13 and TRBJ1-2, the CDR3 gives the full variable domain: AAGVIQSPRHLIKEKRETATLKCYPIPRHDTVYWYQQGPGQDPQFLISFYEKMQSDKGSIPDRFSAQQFSDYHSELNMSSLELGDSALYFCASSSREVFSVNYGYTFGSGTRLTVV.

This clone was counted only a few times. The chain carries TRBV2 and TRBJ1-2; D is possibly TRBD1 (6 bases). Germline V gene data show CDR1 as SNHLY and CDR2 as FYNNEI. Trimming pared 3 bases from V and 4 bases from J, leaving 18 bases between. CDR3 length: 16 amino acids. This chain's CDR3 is CASSESRQVRLYGYTF. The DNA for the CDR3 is TGTGCCAGCAGTGAGTCGCGACAGGTCCGTCTCTATGGCTACACCTTC.

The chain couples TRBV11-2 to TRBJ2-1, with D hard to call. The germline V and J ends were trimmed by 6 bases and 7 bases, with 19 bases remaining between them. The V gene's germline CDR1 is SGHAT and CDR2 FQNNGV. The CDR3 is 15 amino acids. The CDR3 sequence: CASRAVSDPENEQFF. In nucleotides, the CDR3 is TGTGCCAGCAGAGCAGTATCGGATCCCGAGAATGAGCAGTTCTTC.

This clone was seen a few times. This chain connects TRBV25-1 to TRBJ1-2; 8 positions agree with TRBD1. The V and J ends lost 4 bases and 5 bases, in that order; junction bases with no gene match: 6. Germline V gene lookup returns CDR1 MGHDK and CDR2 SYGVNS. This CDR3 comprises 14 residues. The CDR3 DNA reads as TGTGCCAGCAGTGCCAGGGGGCAGGGTTATGGCTACACCTTC. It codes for CASSARGQGYGYTF.

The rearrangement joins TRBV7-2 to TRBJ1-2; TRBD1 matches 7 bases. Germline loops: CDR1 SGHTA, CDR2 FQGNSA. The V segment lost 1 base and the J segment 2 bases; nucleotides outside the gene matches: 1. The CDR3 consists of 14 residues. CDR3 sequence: CASSLDRGNYGYTF. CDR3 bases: TGTGCCAGCAGCTTAGACAGGGGCAACTATGGCTACACCTTC.

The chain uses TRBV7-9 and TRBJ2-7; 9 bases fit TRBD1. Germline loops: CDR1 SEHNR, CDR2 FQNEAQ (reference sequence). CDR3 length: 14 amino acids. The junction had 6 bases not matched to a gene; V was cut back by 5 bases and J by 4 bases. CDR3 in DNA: TGTGCCAGCAGCGGGGGGGACAGGGAATACGAGCAGTACTTC. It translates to CASSGGDREYEQYF.

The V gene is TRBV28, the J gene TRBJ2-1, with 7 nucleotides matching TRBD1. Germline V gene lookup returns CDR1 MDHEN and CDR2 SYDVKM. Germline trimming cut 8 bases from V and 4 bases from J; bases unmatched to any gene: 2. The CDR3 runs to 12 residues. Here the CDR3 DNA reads TGTGCCAGCTGGGACAGATACAATGAGCAGTTCTTC. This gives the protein CASWDRYNEQFF.

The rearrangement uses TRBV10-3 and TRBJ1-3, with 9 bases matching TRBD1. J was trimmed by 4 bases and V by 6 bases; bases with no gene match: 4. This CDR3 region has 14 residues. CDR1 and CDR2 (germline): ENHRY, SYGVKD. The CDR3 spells CAIRKQGAGNTIYF. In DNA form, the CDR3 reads TGTGCCATCAGAAAACAGGGGGCAGGAAACACCATATATTTT.

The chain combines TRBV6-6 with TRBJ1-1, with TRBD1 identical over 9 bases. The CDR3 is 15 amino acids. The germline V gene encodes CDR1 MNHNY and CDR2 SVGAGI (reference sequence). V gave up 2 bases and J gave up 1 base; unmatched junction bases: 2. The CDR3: CASSYQGQGNTEAFF. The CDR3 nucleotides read TGTGCCAGCAGTTACCAGGGACAGGGGAACACTGAAGCTTTCTTT.

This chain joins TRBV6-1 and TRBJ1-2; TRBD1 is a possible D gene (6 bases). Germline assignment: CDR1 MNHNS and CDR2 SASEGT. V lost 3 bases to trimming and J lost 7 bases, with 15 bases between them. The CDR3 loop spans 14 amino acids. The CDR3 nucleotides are TGTGCCAGCAGTGAGGCAGGGGCTACGCTTGGCTACACCTTC. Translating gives CASSEAGATLGYTF.

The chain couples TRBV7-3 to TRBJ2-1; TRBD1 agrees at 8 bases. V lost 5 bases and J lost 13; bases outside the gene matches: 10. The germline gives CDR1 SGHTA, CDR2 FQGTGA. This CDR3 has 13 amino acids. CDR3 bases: TGTGCCAGCAGCGGGGTCCCAGGGGGCGGACAGTTCTTC. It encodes CASSGVPGGGQFF.

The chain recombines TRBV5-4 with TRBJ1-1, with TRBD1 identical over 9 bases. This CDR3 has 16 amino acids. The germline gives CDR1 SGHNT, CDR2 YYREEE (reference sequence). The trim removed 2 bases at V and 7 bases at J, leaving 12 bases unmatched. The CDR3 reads CASSLLSGGQGFEAFF. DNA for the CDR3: TGTGCCAGCAGCTTACTTTCCGGGGGACAGGGTTTTGAAGCTTTCTTT. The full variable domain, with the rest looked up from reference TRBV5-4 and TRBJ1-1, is ETGVTQSPTHLIKTRGQQVTLRCSSQSGHNTVSWYQQALGQGPQFIFQYYREEENGRGNFPPRFSGLQFPNYSSELNVNALELDDSALYLCASSLLSGGQGFEAFFGQGTRLTVV.

Here the CDR3 reads CASSPPDGNQETQYF. The DNA of the CDR3 is TGTGCCAGCTCACCACCTGACGGAAACCAAGAGACCCAGTACTTC. The chain uses TRBV18 and TRBJ2-5; D is ambiguous. The length of the CDR3 is 15 residues. Germline-derived CDR1 and CDR2 are KGHSH and LQKENI. Trimming pared 0 bases from V and 0 bases from J, leaving 8 bases between. Combining the CDR3 with reference TRBV18 and TRBJ2-5 gives the whole variable domain NAGVMQNPRHLVRRRGQEARLRCSPMKGHSHVYWYRQLPEEGLKFMVYLQKENIIDESGMPKERFSAEFPKEGPSILRIQQVVRGDSAAYFCASSPPDGNQETQYFGPGTRLLVL.

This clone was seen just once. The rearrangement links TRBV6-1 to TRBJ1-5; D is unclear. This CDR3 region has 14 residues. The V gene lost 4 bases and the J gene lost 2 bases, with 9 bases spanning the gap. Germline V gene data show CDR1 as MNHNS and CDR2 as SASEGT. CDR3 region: CASSGWEGNQPQHF. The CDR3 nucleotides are TGTGCCAGCAGTGGATGGGAGGGCAATCAGCCCCAGCATTTT.

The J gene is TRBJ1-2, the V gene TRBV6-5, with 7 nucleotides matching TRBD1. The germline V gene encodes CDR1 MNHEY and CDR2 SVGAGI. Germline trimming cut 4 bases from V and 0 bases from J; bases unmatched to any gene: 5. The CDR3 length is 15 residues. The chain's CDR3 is CASSSGTEANYGYTF. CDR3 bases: TGTGCCAGCAGTTCCGGGACAGAAGCTAACTATGGCTACACCTTC.